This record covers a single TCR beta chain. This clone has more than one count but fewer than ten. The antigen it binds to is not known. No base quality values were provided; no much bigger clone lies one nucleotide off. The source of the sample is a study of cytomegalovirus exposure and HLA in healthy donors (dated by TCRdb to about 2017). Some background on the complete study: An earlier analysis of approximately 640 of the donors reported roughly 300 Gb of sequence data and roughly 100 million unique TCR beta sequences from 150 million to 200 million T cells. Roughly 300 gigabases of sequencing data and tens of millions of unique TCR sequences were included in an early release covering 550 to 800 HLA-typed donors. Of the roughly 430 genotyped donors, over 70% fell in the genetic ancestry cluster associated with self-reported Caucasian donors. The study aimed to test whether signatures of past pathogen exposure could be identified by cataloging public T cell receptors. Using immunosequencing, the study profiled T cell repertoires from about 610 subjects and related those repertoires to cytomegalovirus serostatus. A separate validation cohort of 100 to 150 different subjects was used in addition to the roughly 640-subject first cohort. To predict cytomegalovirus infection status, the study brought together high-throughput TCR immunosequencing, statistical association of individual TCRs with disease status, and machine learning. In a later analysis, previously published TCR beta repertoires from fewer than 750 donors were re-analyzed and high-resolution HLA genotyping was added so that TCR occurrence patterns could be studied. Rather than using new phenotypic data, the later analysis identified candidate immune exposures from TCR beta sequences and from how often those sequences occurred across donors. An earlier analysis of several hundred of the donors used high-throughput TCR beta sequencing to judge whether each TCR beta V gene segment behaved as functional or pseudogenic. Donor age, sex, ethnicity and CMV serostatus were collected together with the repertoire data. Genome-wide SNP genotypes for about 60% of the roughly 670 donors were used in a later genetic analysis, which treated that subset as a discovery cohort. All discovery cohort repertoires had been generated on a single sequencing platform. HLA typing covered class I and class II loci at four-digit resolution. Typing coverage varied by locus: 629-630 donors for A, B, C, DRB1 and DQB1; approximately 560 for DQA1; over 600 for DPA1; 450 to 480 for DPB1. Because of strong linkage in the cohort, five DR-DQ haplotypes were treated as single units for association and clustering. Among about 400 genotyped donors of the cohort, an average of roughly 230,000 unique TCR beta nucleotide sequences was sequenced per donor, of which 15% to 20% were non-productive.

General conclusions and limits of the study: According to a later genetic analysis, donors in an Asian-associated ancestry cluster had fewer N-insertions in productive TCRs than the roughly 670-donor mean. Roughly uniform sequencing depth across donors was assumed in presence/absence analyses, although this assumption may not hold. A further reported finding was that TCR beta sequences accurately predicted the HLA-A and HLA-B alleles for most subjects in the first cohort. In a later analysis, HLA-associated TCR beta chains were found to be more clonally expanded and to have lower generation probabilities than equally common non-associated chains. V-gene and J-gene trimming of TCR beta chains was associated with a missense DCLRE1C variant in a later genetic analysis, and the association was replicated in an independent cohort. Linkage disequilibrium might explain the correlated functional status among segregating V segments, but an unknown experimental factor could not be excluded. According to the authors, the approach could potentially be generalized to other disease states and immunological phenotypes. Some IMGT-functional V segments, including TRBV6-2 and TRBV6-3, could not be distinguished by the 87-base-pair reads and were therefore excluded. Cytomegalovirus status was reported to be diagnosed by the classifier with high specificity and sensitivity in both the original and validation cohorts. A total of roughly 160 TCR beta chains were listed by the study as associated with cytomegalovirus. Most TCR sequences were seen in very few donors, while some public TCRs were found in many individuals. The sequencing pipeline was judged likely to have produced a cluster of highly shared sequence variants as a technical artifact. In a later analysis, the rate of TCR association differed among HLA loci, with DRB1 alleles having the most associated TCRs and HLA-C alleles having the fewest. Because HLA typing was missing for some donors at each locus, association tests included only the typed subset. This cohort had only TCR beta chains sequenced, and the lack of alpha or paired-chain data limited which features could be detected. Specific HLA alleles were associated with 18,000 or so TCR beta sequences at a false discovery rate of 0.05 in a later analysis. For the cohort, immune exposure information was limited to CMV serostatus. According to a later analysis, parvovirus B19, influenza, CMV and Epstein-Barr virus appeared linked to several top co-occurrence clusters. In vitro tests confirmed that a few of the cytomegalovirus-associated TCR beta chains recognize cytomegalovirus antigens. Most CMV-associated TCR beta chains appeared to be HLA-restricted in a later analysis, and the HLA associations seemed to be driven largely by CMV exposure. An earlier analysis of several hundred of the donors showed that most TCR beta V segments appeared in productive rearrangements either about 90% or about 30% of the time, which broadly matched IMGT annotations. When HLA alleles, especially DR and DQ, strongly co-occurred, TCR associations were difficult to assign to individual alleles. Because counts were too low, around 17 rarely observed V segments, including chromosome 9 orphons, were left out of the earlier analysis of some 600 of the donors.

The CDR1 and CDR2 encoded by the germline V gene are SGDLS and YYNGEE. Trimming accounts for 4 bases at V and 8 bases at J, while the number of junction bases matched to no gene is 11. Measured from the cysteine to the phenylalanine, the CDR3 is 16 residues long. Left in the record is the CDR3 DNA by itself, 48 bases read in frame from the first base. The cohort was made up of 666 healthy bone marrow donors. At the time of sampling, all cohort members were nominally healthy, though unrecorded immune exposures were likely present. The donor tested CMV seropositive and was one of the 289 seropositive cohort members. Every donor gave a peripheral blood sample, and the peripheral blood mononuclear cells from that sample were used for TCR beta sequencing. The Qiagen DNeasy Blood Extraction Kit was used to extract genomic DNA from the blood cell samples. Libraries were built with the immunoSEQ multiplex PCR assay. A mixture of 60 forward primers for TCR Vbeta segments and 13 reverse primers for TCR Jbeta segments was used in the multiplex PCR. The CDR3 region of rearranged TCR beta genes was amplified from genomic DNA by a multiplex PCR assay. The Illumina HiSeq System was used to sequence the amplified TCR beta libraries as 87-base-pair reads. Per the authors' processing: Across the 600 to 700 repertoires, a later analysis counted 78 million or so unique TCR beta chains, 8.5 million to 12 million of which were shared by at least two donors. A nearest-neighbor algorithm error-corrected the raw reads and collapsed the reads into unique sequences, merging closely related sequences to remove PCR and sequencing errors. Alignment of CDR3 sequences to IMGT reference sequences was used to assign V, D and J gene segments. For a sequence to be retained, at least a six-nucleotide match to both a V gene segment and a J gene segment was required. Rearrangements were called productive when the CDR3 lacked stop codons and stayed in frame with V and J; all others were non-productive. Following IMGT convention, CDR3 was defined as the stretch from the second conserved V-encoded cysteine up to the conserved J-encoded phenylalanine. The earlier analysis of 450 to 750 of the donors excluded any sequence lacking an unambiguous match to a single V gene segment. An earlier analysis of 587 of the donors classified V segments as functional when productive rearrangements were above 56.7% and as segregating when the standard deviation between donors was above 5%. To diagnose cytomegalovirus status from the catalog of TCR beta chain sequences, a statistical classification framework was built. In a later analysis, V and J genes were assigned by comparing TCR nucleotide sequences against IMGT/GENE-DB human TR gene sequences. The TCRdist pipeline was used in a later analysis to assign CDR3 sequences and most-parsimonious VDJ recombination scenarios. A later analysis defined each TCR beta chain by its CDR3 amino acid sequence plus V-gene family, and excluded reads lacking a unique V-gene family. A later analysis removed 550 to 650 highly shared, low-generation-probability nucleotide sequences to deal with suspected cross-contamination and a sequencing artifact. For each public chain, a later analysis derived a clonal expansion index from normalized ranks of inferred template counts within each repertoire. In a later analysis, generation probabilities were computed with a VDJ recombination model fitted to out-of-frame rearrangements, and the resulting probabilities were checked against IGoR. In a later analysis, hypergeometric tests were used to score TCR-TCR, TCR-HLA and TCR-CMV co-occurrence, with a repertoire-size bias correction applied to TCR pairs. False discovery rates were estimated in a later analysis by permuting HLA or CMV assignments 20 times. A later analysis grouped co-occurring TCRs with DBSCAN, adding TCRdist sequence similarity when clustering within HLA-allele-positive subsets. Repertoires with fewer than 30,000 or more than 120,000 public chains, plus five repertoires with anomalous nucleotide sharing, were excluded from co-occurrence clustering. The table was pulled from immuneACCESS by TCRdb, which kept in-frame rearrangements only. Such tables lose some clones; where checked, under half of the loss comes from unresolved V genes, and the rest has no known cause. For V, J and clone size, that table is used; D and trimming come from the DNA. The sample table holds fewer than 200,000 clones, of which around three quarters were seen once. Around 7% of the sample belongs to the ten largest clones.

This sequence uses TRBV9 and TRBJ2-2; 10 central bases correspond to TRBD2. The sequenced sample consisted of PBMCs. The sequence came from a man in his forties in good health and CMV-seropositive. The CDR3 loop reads CASSPRASGGGGELFF. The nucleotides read TGTGCCAGCAGCCCCCGGGCTAGCGGGGGTGGTGGGGAGCTGTTTTTT.